The 23 T cell receptor beta chains below come from one sample, sequenced in a study of CD8 T cells in ankylosing spondylitis. Study observations and caveats: Blood from ankylosing spondylitis patients appeared to carry a characteristic roughly eight-variant TCR beta motif.

TCRdb reanalysed the 5' RACE reads using MiXCR and keeps one entry per CDR3 protein. The sample records 470,000 or so distinct CDR3 sequences, roughly 26% being singletons. These receptors have no identified antigens. The sequenced sample consisted of blood, either unsorted or a sorted T cell fraction (not recorded which). The receptors stem from a male donor with ankylosing spondylitis.

This chain joins TRBV5-1 and TRBJ2-1; D is undetermined. V lost 0 bases, J lost 6 bases, and 10 bases lay in between. The length of the CDR3 is 14 residues. Germline V gene data show CDR1 as SGHRS and CDR2 as YFSETQ. Here the CDR3 DNA reads TGCGCCAGCAGCTTGGGCCCTGGATCCAATGAGCAGTTCTTC. Translating gives CASSLGPGSNEQFF.

This clonotype was found a few times. The chain employs TRBV6-1 and TRBJ1-1; TRBD1 matches 7 bases. Germline loops: CDR1 MNHNS, CDR2 SASEGT. J was trimmed by 0 bases and V by 6 bases; bases with no gene match: 7. The CDR3 is made up of 15 amino acids. Here the CDR3 DNA reads TGTGCCAGCAGCCAACCCGGGACAGTGAACACTGAAGCTTTCTTT. This encodes CASSQPGTVNTEAFF.

Only a few counts were recorded for this clonotype. The V call is TRBV7-8, the J call TRBJ2-7; D ambiguous. Germline CDR1 SGHVS, CDR2 FQNEAQ. Between the trimmed V and J ends, which lost 4 bases and 6 bases, there was a span of 16 bases. The CDR3 is made up of 14 amino acids. CDR3 amino acids: CASSYPGSFREQYF. The CDR3 bases are TGTGCCAGCAGCTACCCTGGTAGTTTCCGCGAGCAGTACTTC.

The genes are TRBV20-1 and TRBJ2-7; 9 positions match TRBD2. The CDR3 has 14 amino acids. The V and J ends lost 4 bases and 1 base, in that order; junction bases with no gene match: 5. Germline values: CDR1 DFQATT, CDR2 SNEGSKA (reference sequence). The DNA of the CDR3 is TGCAGTGCTAAGACTAGCGGACCGTCCTACGAGCAGTACTTC. This encodes CSAKTSGPSYEQYF.

The CDR3 DNA is TGTGCCAGCAACCGGCGACCAACCGGGGAGCTGTTTTTT. This codes for CASNRRPTGELFF. The chain is built from TRBV6-2 or TRBV6-3 and TRBJ2-2; D call uncertain. The germline CDR1 and CDR2 sequences are MNHEY and SVGEGT. The V and J ends lost 7 bases and 5 bases respectively, with 11 bases between them. The CDR3 is 13 amino acids.

This clonotype has at least ten counts. The chain uses TRBV5-1 and TRBJ1-4, with D unclear. The germline V gene encodes CDR1 SGHRS and CDR2 YFSETQ. V lost 0 bases to trimming and J lost 1 base, with 7 bases between them. The CDR3 runs to 15 residues. CDR3 coding DNA: TGCGCCAGCAGCTTGGCTGTGGGAACTAATGAAAAACTGTTTTTT. Its translation is CASSLAVGTNEKLFF.

This clonotype was observed a few times. This chain connects TRBV3-1 to TRBJ2-1, with D tentatively TRBD1 or TRBD2 (6 bases each). The CDR3 totals 18 residues. Germline CDR1 LGHDT, CDR2 YNNKEL (reference sequence). Trimming stripped 0 bases from V and 4 bases from J, with 19 bases between. Here the CDR3 DNA reads TGTGCCAGCAGCCAAGATCGTGGTCGGGGGACAACATACAATGAGCAGTTCTTC. This gives the protein CASSQDRGRGTTYNEQFF.

This clonotype showed up just a few times. Here the CDR3 reads CASSELTSGTDTQYF. The CDR3 nucleotides are TGTGCCAGCAGTGAATTAACTAGCGGCACAGATACGCAGTATTTT. The chain employs TRBV25-1 and TRBJ2-3; 7 bases align to TRBD2. This CDR3 has 15 amino acids. In germline, CDR1 is MGHDK, CDR2 SYGVNS. The ends lost 1 base at V and 1 base at J; junction bases unmatched: 2.

V gene TRBV29-1 combines with J gene TRBJ2-5, with TRBD2 as a possible D gene (6 bases). V lost 7 bases and J lost 4, with 13 bases in between. The CDR3 extends over 12 amino acids. Germline V gives CDR1 SQVTM, CDR2 ANQGSEA. CDR3 sequence: CSARPGGETQYF. The CDR3 bases are TGCAGCGCCCGGCCCGGGGGAGAGACCCAGTACTTC.

This clonotype was counted between two and nine times. The chain combines TRBV5-1 with TRBJ2-7; D is ambiguous. V lost 0 bases and J 0 bases, leaving 10 bases between the germline ends. The CDR3 totals 15 residues. Germline loops: CDR1 SGHRS, CDR2 YFSETQ. The CDR3 reads CASSLAQVGSYEQYF. CDR3 bases: TGCGCCAGCAGCTTGGCCCAAGTAGGCTCCTACGAGCAGTACTTC.

This clonotype was counted between two and nine times. The chain carries TRBV6-1 and TRBJ1-2; TRBD1 might be the D (6 bases). CDR1 and CDR2 (germline): MNHNS, SASEGT. This CDR3 spans 14 amino acids. Trimming took 2 bases from V and 4 from J, leaving 11 bases between them. The CDR3 DNA sequence: TGTGCCAGCAGTGAAACGGGACAAACCTATGGCTACACCTTC. Residues: CASSETGQTYGYTF.

The chain joins TRBV5-1 to TRBJ2-7; D is perhaps TRBD1 (6 bases). The germline V gene has CDR1 SGHRS and CDR2 YFSETQ. The V and J ends lost 2 bases and 3 bases respectively, with 12 bases between them. The CDR3 has 14 residues. DNA of the CDR3: TGCGCCAGCAGCTTCGGCCCAGGGGTCTACGAGCAGTACTTC. Protein product: CASSFGPGVYEQYF.

This chain uses TRBV20-1 with TRBJ2-7; D may be TRBD2 (5 bases). The CDR3 is 13 residues long. The ends were cut back, 3 bases at V and 5 bases at J, with 14 bases in the middle. Germline values: CDR1 DFQATT, CDR2 SNEGSKA (reference sequence). The CDR3: CSARVGVGNEQYV. The CDR3 nucleotides are TGCAGTGCTAGGGTGGGAGTCGGCAACGAGCAGTACGTC.

The genes are TRBV24-1 and TRBJ2-5; 7 bases line up with TRBD1. J was trimmed by 11 bases and V by 4 bases; bases with no gene match: 18. The CDR3 runs 16 residues. Germline CDR1 KGHDR, CDR2 SFDVKD. The chain's CDR3 is CATSETSGGQSFVQYF. In DNA form, the CDR3 reads TGTGCCACCAGTGAAACCAGTGGGGGACAGTCTTTTGTGCAGTACTTC.

The chain carries TRBV9 and TRBJ2-3, with 9 bases lining up with TRBD2. Germline V gene lookup returns CDR1 SGDLS and CDR2 YYNGEE. The V and J ends lost 3 bases and 4 bases, in that order; junction bases with no gene match: 3. The length of the CDR3 is 14 residues. The CDR3 loop is CASSAGLASDTQYF. CDR3 DNA sequence: TGTGCCAGCAGCGCGGGACTAGCCTCAGATACGCAGTATTTT.

The rearrangement joins TRBV12-3 or TRBV12-4 to TRBJ1-3; possible D gene TRBD1, 5 bases. The CDR3 has 16 residues. The V end lost 2 bases, the J end lost 4 bases, and 15 bases lay between the germline ends. CDR3 loop: CASSLTGTQLGNTIYF. DNA for the CDR3: TGTGCCAGCAGTTTAACCGGGACCCAACTCGGAAACACCATATATTTT.

V usage is TRBV20-1 and J usage is TRBJ2-7; D is perhaps TRBD2 (5 bases). CDR1 and CDR2 (germline): DFQATT, SNEGSKA (reference sequence). V lost 6 bases and J lost 3, with 15 bases in between. The CDR3 spans 13 residues. The CDR3 DNA is TGCAGTGCCCGCGGCCCTAGCTTCTACGAGCAGTACTTC. It translates to CSARGPSFYEQYF.

This clonotype was observed a handful of times. The chain carries TRBV5-1 and TRBJ1-2; 10 nucleotides match TRBD1. Germline loops: CDR1 SGHRS, CDR2 YFSETQ. This CDR3 is built from 16 residues. V dropped 4 bases and J dropped 0; count of bases not matched to a gene: 6. The CDR3 DNA follows: TGCGCCAGCAGCCGGGGACAGGGGACAACTAACTATGGCTACACCTTC. Its protein product is CASSRGQGTTNYGYTF.

This chain uses TRBV3-1 with TRBJ2-1, with 10 bases identical to TRBD2. Germline V gives CDR1 LGHDT, CDR2 YNNKEL (reference sequence). The CDR3 contains 14 residues. The ends lost 5 bases at V and 8 bases at J; junction bases unmatched: 6. The CDR3 loop reads CASSGRGTSDEQFF. In nucleotides, the CDR3 is TGTGCCAGCAGCGGAAGGGGGACTAGCGATGAGCAGTTCTTC.

DNA for the CDR3: TGTGCCAGCAGCCAAGAGGGGGACTCGACAACTAATGAAAAACTGTTTTTT. Encoded protein: CASSQEGDSTTNEKLFF. This chain joins TRBV4-2 and TRBJ1-4, with D perhaps TRBD1 (5 bases). The CDR3 length is 17 residues. The germline V and J ends were trimmed by 0 bases and 0 bases, with 11 bases remaining between them. The germline V gene has CDR1 LGHNA and CDR2 YNFKEQ.

V usage is TRBV15 and J usage is TRBJ2-7; D unclear. Per germline, CDR1 LNHNV and CDR2 YYDKDF (reference sequence). There are 14 residues in the CDR3. The germline V and J ends were trimmed by 0 bases and 7 bases, with 13 bases remaining between them. In DNA, the CDR3 is TGTGCCACCAGCAGAGATCAGGCGGTACGAGAGCAGTACTTC. It yields the protein CATSRDQAVREQYF.

This clonotype was counted only a few times. The rearrangement joins TRBV11-3 to TRBJ2-2; no clear D. Trimming removed 0 bases at V and 3 bases at J, with 8 bases between. Germline loops: CDR1 SGHNT, CDR2 YENEEA. CDR3 length equals 15 residues. The CDR3 protein is CASSLDITDTGELFF. CDR3 DNA sequence: TGTGCCAGCAGCTTAGATATTACAGACACCGGGGAGCTGTTTTTT.

This clonotype came up a few times. The V and J genes are TRBV7-9 and TRBJ1-4; 8 bases agree with TRBD1. J gave up 1 base and V 4 bases, and 2 bases lay outside the gene matches. CDR1 is SEHNR, CDR2 FQNEAQ, per germline (reference sequence). The CDR3 has 15 residues. CDR3 in amino acids: CASSSDRGTNEKLFF. The CDR3, as DNA: TGTGCCAGCAGCTCAGACAGGGGAACTAATGAAAAACTGTTTTTT.